The next 8 T cell receptor beta chains were all read from a single sample in a study of control samples from healthy donors and cancer patients (dated by TCRdb to 2019 to 2021). Libraries were prepared through the immunoSEQ multiplex PCR assay. In TCRdb, the immuneACCESS table is reduced to in-frame sequences with V and J assigned. These tables do not hold every clone; where another copy was compared, an unresolved V gene accounts for under half, and the others remain unexplained. The sample table contains around 93,000 clones; only one count was recorded for almost 90% of them. 13% to 15% of the sample goes to the ten largest clones. Input material: blood. These receptors all stem from a man aged 25-45 years in good health.

The chain links TRBV3-1 (or the pseudogene TRBV3-2) to TRBJ2-1, with 8 bases identical to TRBD2. The CDR3 length is 19 residues. Germline V gene sequence: CDR1 LGHDT, CDR2 YNNKEL (reference sequence). Germline trimming cut 2 bases from V and 2 bases from J; bases unmatched to any gene: 14. This CDR3 is CASSQPGLAGEATYNEQFF. DNA of the CDR3: TGTGCCAGCAGCCAACCAGGGCTAGCGGGTGAGGCGACCTACAATGAGCAGTTCTTC.

This chain uses TRBV28 with TRBJ2-1; TRBD2 agrees at 9 bases. Germline loops: CDR1 MDHEN, CDR2 SYDVKM. With 4 bases clipped from V and 4 bases from J, the junction kept 8 bases outside the gene matches. This CDR3 is 16 amino acids long. This CDR3 reads CASSSAGGGFYNEQFF. DNA of the CDR3: TGTGCCAGCAGTTCCGCGGGAGGGGGATTTTACAATGAGCAGTTCTTC. The full variable domain, rest sourced from reference TRBV28 and TRBJ2-1, is DVKVTQSSRYLVKRTGEKVFLECVQDMDHENMFWYRQDPGLGLRLIYFSYDVKMKEKGDIPEGYSVSREKKERFSLILESASTNQTSMYLCASSSAGGGFYNEQFFGPGTRLTVL.

Of note for this clone: This sample includes further DNA sequences coding for the same CDR3. V and J are TRBV2 and TRBJ1-2; maybe TRBD1 (5 bases). V was clipped by 2 bases and J by 8 bases, with 9 bases between them. This CDR3 has 12 residues. CDR1 SNHLY and CDR2 FYNNEI come from the germline V gene. In DNA form, the CDR3 reads TGTGCCAGCAGTGAACTTGGGGGGGGCTACACCTTC. Its protein is CASSELGGGYTF.

V gene TRBV5-4 combines with J gene TRBJ2-5; TRBD1 might be the D (6 bases). This CDR3 spans 14 amino acids. The germline V and J ends were trimmed by 4 bases and 2 bases, with 12 bases remaining between them. CDR1 and CDR2 from the germline V gene are SGHNT and YYREEE (reference sequence). The chain's CDR3 is CASSTRDKQETQYF. The CDR3 DNA is TGTGCCAGCAGCACCCGGGACAAACAAGAGACCCAGTACTTC.

This chain uses TRBV30 with TRBJ1-1; D gene unclear. The length of the CDR3 is 15 residues. V shed 5 bases and J shed 5 bases, with 21 bases lying between them. Germline V gene data show CDR1 as GTSNPN and CDR2 as SVGIG (reference sequence). The CDR3 region is CAWVPQQTRGTEAFF. As DNA, the CDR3 is TGTGCCTGGGTGCCGCAGCAAACGAGAGGGACTGAAGCTTTCTTT.

This chain joins TRBV7-9 and TRBJ2-1, with TRBD2 identical over 11 bases. V was clipped by 5 bases and J by 4 bases; unmatched bases: 7. Per the germline V gene, CDR1 is SEHNR and CDR2 is FQNEAQ (reference sequence). The CDR3 loop spans 16 amino acids. The chain's CDR3 is CASSPLAGGSYNEQFF. The CDR3 DNA is TGTGCCAGCAGCCCGTTAGCGGGAGGGAGTTACAATGAGCAGTTCTTC.

The chain is built from TRBV7-9 and TRBJ2-7; 10 nucleotides agree with TRBD2. Germline V gene data show CDR1 as SEHNR and CDR2 as FQNEAQ (reference sequence). The CDR3 runs 15 residues. The V and J ends lost 5 bases and 4 bases, in that order; junction bases with no gene match: 8. CDR3 residues: CASSESSGLAYEQYF. The CDR3 DNA reads TGTGCCAGCAGCGAGTCGTCGGGACTAGCGTACGAGCAGTACTTC.

This chain connects TRBV3-1 (or the pseudogene TRBV3-2) to TRBJ1-3; 7 nucleotides line up with TRBD1. This CDR3 is 14 amino acids long. Germline trimming cut 3 bases from V and 9 bases from J; bases unmatched to any gene: 8. Germline V gene sequence: CDR1 LGHDT, CDR2 YNNKEL (reference sequence). CDR3: CASSHDREVGTIYF. For the CDR3, the DNA is TGTGCCAGCAGCCATGACAGGGAGGTCGGCACCATATATTTT.